This entry features one TCR beta chain sequence. The specificity of this receptor is unknown. There are no base qualities to consult, and no much larger clone falls within one base. This entry comes from a study of regulatory T cells in long-lasting Graves disease (dated by TCRdb to the early 2020s). About the study as a whole: Persistent Graves' disease was defined as antithyroid drug treatment for over 5 years with persistently positive TSH receptor autoantibodies. The study was conducted in China and was registered as a clinical trial. In the clinical cohort, patients with persistent Graves' disease had used antithyroid drugs for an average of roughly ten years. A total of roughly 35 samples underwent TCR sequencing, from 13 patients with persistent Graves' disease and some 20 patients with newly diagnosed Graves' disease. Persistent Graves' disease patients were compared with newly diagnosed Graves' disease patients by peripheral blood TCR sequencing and RNA sequencing.

The sample's time point label is to be understood as: persistent/refractory GD, antithyroid drugs over 5 years with positive TRAb. RNA was extracted from PBMCs in TRIzol for both TCR sequencing and RNA sequencing. The diagnosis of Graves' disease followed American Thyroid Association guidelines. Patients were recruited from an endocrinology department in Xi'an, China. Each patient gave about 10 milliliters of peripheral blood, collected in an EDTA anticoagulant tube. Ficoll Paque Plus density gradient separation was used to isolate PBMCs, and no further T cell sorting was done. An Agilent 2100 Bioanalyzer and agarose gel were used to assess RNA quality, and a NanoDrop 2000 was used to measure RNA concentration. The junction shows trimming of 6 bases on V and 6 bases on J, and the gene matches do not reach 5 bases of it. Measured from the cysteine to the phenylalanine, the CDR3 is 13 residues long. Only the CDR3 DNA stays, 39 bases, in frame from base 1.

The method was multiplex PCR. This sample was sequenced with an Illumina HiSeq 4000. To build TCR beta libraries, CDR3 regions were amplified by Arm-PCR using iRepertoire HTBI primers. PCR products were gel purified before sequencing. On the authors' methods: Gene usage analysis of CDR3 amino acid clonotypes relied on the 60 or so TRBV and 14 TRBJ segments identified across samples. Filtered high-quality paired reads were merged into contigs using COPE and FqMerger. BLAST was used to align contigs to IMGT TRBV, TRBD and TRBJ reference genes, with CDR3 defined following IMGT. Clonotypes above 0.1% frequency were classified as highly expanded clones. Shannon entropy was used to measure repertoire diversity, and the Gini coefficient was used to measure V-J evenness. Clonotypes shared by more than one individual were considered public. The public reads were reprocessed in TCRdb via fastp at Q25 and MiXCR, keeping in-frame beta chains. Rows are unified per CDR3 protein, each entry keeping the most common DNA and genes. The authors' filters were not applied to this entry. This sample comprises 700,000 or so distinct CDR3 sequences, approximately 31% of them detected only once. The biggest ten clones account for 40% to 55% of the sample.

Study-level results and caveats: A larger number of public clonotypes was shared among persistent patients (over 2,500) than among newly diagnosed patients (approximately 930). TRBV28, TRBJ1-2 and TRBJ2-5 were preferentially used in persistent disease, while TRBV20-1 and TRBJ2-1 were favored in newly diagnosed disease. The authors noted that the small sample size was a limitation that may lower accuracy. Only the TCR beta chain was sequenced and analyzed. The study examined only peripheral blood because the primary lesion, thyroid tissue, could not be accessed. Lower TCR Shannon entropy and fewer highly expanded clones were observed in persistent Graves' disease patients than in newly diagnosed patients, which suggested clonal expansion.

The chain joins TRBV12-3 or TRBV12-4 to TRBJ2-7; the junction holds 10 bases that match TRBD2. The sample here was peripheral blood mononuclear cells (PBMCs), taken when the disease was refractory, from a patient treated with antithyroid drugs. The source is a female donor with Graves disease. The encoded CDR3 is CASRKTSGSEQYF. The sequenced DNA: TGTGCCAGCAGAAAGACTAGCGGGTCCGAGCAGTACTTC.